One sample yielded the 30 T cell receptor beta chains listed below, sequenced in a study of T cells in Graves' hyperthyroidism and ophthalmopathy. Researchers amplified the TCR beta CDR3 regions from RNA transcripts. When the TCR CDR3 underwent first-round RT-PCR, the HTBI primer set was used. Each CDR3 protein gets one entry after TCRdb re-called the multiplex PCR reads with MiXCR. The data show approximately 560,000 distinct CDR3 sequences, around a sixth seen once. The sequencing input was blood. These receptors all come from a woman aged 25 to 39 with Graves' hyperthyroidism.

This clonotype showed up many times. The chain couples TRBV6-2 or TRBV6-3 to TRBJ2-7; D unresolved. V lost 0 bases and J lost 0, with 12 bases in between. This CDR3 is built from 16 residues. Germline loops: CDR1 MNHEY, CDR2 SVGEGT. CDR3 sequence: CASSYSDGRSSYEQYF. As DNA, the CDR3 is TGTGCCAGCAGTTACTCCGATGGACGGAGCTCCTACGAGCAGTACTTC.

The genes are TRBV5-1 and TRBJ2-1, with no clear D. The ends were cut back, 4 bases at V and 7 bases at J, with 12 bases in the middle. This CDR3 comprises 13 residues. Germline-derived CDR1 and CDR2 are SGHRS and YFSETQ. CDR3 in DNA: TGCGCCAGCAGCCGTATTGGGCCTAATGAGCAGTTCTTC. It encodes CASSRIGPNEQFF.

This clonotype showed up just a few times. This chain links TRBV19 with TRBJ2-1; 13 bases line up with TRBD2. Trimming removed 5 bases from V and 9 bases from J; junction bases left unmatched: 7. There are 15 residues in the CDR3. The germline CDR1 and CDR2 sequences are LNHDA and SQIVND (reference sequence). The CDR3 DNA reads TGTGCCAGTAGTCCACGACTAGCGGGAGGTGTTGAGCAGTTCTTC. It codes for CASSPRLAGGVEQFF.

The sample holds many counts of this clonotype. Here the CDR3 DNA reads TGTGCCAGCAACCAGGGGTTCGAGCAGTACTTC. It yields the protein CASNQGFEQYF. V is TRBV28 and J is TRBJ2-7, with D tentatively TRBD1 (6 bases). Germline V gene sequence: CDR1 MDHEN, CDR2 SYDVKM. The CDR3 consists of 11 residues. Deletions cut 7 bases from V and 6 bases from J, with 10 bases between.

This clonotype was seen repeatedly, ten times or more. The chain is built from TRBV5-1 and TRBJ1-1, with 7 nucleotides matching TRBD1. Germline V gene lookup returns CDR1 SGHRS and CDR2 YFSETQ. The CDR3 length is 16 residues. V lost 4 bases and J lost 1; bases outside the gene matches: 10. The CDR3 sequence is CASSLGPDRRNTEAFF. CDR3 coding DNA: TGCGCCAGCAGCCTGGGACCGGACAGGAGGAACACTGAAGCTTTCTTT.

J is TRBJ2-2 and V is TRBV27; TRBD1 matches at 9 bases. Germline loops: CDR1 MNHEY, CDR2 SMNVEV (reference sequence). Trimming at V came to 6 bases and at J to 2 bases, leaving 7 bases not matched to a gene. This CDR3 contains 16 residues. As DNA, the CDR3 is TGTGCCAGCAGACCGCGGACAGGGGTAAACACCGGGGAGCTGTTTTTT. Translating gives CASRPRTGVNTGELFF.

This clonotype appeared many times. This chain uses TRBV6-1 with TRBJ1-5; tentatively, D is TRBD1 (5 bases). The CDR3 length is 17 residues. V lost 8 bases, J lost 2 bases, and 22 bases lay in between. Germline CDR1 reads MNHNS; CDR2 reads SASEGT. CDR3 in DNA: TGTGCCAGCCGGGGGACTGACCTTCCGGGGGGCAATCAGCCCCAGCATTTT. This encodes CASRGTDLPGGNQPQHF.

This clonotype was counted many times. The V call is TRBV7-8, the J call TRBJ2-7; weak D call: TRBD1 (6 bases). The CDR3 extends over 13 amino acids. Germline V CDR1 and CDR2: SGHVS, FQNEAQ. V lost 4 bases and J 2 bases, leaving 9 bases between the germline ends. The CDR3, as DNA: TGTGCCAGCAGCTACCGACAGGCCTACGAGCAGTACTTC. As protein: CASSYRQAYEQYF.

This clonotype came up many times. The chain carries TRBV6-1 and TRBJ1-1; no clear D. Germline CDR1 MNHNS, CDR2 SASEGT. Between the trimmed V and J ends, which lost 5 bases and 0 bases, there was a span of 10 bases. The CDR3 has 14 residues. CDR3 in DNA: TGTGCCAGCAGTTATGCGAGGTTGAACACTGAAGCTTTCTTT. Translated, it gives CASSYARLNTEAFF.

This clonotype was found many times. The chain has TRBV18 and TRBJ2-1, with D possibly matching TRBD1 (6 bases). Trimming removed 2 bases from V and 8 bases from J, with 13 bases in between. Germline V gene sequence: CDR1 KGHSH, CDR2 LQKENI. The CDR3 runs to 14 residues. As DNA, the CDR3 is TGTGCCAGCTCACCAGGGGGCGCTCCCCATGAGCAGTTCTTC. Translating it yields CASSPGGAPHEQFF.

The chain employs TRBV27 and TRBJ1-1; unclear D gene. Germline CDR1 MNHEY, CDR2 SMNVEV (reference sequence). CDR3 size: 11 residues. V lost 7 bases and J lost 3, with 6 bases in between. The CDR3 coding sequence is TGTGCCAGCATGAGGTACACTGAAGCTTTCTTT. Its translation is CASMRYTEAFF.

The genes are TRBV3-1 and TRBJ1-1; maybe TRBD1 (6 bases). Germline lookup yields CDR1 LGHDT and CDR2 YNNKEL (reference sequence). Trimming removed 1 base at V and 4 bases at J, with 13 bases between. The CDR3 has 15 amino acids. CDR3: CASSQVGGGGTEAFF. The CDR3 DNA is TGTGCCAGCAGCCAAGTGGGAGGAGGGGGCACTGAAGCTTTCTTT.

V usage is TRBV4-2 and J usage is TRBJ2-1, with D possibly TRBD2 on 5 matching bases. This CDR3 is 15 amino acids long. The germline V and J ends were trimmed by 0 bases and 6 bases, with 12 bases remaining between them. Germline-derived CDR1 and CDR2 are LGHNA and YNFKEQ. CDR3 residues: CASSQELRTFNEQFF. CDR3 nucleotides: TGTGCCAGCAGCCAAGAGCTGCGGACTTTCAATGAGCAGTTCTTC.

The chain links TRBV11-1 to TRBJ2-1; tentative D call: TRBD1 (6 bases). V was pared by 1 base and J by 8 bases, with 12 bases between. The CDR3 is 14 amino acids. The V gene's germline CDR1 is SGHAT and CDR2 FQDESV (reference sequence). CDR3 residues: CASSLGSGADEQFF. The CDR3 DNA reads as TGTGCCAGCAGCTTAGGTTCAGGGGCGGATGAGCAGTTCTTC.

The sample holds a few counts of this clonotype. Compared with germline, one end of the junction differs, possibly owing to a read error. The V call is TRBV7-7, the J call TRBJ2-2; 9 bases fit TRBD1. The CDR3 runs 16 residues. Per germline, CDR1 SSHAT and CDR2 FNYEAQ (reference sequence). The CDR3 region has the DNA TGTGCTAGCAGCCGCCGGGACAGGGACAACACCGGGGAGCTGTTTTTT. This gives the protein CASSRRDRDNTGELFF.

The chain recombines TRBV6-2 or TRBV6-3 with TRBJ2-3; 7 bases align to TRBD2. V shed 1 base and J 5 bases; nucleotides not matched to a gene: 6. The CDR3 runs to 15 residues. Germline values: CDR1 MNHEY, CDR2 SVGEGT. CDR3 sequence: CASSYWSGKVDTQYF. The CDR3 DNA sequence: TGTGCCAGCAGTTACTGGAGCGGGAAGGTAGATACGCAGTATTTT.

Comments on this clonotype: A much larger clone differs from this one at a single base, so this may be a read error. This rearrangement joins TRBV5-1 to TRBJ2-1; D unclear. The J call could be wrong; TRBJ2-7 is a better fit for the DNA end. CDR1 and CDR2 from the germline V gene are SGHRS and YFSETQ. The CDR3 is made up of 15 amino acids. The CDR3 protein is CASSFGQSPYNEQYF. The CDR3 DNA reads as TGCGCCAGCAGCTTCGGCCAGTCTCCTTACAATGAGCAGTACTTC.

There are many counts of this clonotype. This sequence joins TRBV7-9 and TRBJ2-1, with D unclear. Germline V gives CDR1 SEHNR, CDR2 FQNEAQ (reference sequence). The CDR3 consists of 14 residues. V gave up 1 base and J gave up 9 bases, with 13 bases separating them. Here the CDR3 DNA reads TGTGCCAGCAGCTTAGGGCCCCCGGGCGTTGAGCAGTTCTTC. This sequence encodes CASSLGPPGVEQFF.

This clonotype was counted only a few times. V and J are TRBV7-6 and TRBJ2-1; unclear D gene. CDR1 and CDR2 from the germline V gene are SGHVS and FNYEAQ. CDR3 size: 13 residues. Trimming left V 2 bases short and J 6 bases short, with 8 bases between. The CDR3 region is CASSLSMVNEQFF. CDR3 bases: TGTGCCAGCAGCTTAAGTATGGTCAATGAGCAGTTCTTC. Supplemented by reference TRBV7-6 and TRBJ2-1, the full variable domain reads GAGVSQSPRYKVTKRGQDVALRCDPISGHVSLYWYRQALGQGPEFLTYFNYEAQQDKSGLPNDRFSAERPEGSISTLTIQRTEQRDSAMYRCASSLSMVNEQFFGPGTRLTVL.

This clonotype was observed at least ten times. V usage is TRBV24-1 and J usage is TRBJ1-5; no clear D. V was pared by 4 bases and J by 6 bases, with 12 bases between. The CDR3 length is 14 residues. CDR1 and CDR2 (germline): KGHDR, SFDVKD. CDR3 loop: CATSEHGVGQPQHF. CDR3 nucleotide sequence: TGTGCCACCAGTGAGCACGGGGTGGGTCAGCCCCAGCATTTT.

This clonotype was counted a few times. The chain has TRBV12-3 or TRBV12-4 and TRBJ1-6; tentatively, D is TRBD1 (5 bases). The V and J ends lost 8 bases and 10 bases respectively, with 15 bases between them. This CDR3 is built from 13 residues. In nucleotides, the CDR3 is TGTGCCAGCCGATTGGGGGGGTCCTCACCCCTCCACTTT. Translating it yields CASRLGGSSPLHF.

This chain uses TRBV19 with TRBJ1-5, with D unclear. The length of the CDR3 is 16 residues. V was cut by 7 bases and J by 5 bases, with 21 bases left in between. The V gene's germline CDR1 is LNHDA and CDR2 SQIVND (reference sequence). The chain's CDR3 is CASKHPEAASYQPQHF. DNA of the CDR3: TGTGCCAGTAAACACCCCGAGGCAGCCTCTTATCAGCCCCAGCATTTT.

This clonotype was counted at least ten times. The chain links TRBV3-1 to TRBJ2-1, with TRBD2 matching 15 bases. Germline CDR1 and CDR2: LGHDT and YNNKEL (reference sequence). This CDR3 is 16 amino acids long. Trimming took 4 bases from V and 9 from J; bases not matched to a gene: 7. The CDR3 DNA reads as TGTGCCAGCAGCCTACCGGGACTAGCGGGAGGAAGTGAGCAGTTCTTC. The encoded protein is CASSLPGLAGGSEQFF.

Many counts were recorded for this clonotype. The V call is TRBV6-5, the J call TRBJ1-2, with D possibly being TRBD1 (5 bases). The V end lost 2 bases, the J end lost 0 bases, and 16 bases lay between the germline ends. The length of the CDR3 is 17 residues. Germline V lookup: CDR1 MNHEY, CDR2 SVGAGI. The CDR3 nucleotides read TGTGCCAGCAGTTACATAATCGGGACGGGTACTAACTATGGCTACACCTTC. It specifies CASSYIIGTGTNYGYTF.

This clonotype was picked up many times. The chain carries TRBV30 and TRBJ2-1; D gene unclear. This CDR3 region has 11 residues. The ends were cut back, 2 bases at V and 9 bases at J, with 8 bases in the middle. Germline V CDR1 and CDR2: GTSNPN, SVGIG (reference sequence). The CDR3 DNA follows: TGTGCCTGGAGTCGAGAAATTGAGCAGTTCTTC. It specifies CAWSREIEQFF.

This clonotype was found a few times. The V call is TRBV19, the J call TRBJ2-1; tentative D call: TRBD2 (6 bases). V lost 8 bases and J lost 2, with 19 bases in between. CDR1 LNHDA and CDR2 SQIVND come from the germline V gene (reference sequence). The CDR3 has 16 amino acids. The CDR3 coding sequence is TGTGCCAGTCTCCCCGGAGGGACCCGACCCTACAATGAGCAGTTCTTC. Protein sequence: CASLPGGTRPYNEQFF.

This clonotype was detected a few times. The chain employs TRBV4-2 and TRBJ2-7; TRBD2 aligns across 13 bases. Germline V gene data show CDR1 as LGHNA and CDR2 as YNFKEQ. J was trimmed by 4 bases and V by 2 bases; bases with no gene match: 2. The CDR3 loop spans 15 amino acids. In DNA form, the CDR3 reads TGTGCCAGCAGCCAATTACTAGCGGGAGGGTACGAGCAGTACTTC. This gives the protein CASSQLLAGGYEQYF.

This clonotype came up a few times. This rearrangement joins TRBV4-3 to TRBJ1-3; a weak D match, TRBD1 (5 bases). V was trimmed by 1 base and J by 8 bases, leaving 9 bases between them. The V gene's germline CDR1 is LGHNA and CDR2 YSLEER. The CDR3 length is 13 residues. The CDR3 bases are TGCGCCAGCAGCCAAGTTGGAGGGGACACCATATATTTT. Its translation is CASSQVGGDTIYF.

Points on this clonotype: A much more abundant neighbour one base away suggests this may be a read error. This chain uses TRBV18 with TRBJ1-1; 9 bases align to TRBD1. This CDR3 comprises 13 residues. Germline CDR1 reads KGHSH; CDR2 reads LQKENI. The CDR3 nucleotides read TGTGCCATCTCAGCTACAGGGGGCGGTGAAGCTTTCTTT. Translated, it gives CAISATGGGEAFF.

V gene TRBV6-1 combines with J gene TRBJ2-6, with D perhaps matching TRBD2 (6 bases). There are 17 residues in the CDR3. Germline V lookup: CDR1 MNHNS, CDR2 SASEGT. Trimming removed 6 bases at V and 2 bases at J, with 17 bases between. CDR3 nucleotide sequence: TGTGCCAGCAGGGTAGGAGCGGGTTTTCCTGGGGCCAACGTCCTGACTTTC. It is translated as CASRVGAGFPGANVLTF.